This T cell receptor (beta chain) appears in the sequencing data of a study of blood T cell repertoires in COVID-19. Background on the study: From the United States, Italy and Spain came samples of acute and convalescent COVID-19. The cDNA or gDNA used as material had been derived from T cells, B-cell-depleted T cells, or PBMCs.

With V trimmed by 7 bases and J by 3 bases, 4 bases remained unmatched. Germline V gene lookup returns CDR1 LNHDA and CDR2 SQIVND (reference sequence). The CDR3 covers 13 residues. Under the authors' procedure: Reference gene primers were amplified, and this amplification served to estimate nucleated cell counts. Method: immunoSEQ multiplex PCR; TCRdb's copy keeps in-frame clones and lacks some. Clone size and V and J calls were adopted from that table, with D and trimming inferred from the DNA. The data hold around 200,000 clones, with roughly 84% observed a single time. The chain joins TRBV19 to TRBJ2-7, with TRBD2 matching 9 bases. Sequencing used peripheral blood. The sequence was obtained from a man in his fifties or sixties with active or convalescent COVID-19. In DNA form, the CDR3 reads TGTGCCAGTACCGCGGGGGGGAACTACGAGCAGTACTTC. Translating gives CASTAGGNYEQYF. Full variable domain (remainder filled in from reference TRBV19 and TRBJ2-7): DGGITQSPKYLFRKEGQNVTLSCEQNLNHDAMYWYRQDPGQGLRLIYYSQIVNDFQKGDIAEGYSVSREKKESFPLTVTSAQKNPTAFYLCASTAGGNYEQYFGPGTRLTVT.